Each of the 29 T cell receptor beta chains below was sequenced from the same sample in a study of cytomegalovirus exposure and HLA in healthy donors. Both 60 Vbeta primers and 13 Jbeta primers went into the PCR. Assay: immunoSEQ multiplex PCR; the TCRdb copy retains only in-frame clones and omits some. The table includes fewer than 85,000 clones, 60% to 85% detected once. Specimen: PBMCs. The receptors stem from a male donor in good health and CMV-seropositive.

The genes are TRBV28 and TRBJ1-5; D is undetermined. CDR3 length: 15 residues. Deletions cut 5 bases from V and 6 bases from J, with 17 bases between. CDR1 MDHEN and CDR2 SYDVKM come from the germline V gene. The CDR3 reads CASSTGLGVRQPQHF. In DNA, the CDR3 is TGTGCCAGCAGTACCGGCCTCGGGGTGCGTCAGCCCCAGCATTTT.

The rearrangement links TRBV6-5 to TRBJ2-7; 8 bases fit TRBD1. The CDR3 spans 16 residues. Per germline, CDR1 MNHEY and CDR2 SVGAGI. V lost 0 bases, J lost 0 bases, and 4 bases stayed unmatched. The CDR3 DNA reads TGTGCCAGCAGTTACTCCACAGGGGGGAGCTCCTACGAGCAGTACTTC. Translation: CASSYSTGGSSYEQYF.

The chain couples TRBV7-8 to TRBJ1-1, with 7 nucleotides matching TRBD1. Germline V gene sequence: CDR1 SGHVS, CDR2 FQNEAQ. V trimming: 4 bases; J trimming: 4 bases; junction bases outside the gene matches: 0. There are 12 residues in the CDR3. This CDR3 is CASSSGGTEAFF. The CDR3 bases are TGTGCCAGCAGCTCAGGGGGCACTGAAGCTTTCTTT.

With respect to this clone: Other DNA sequences in the sample encode the same CDR3. This chain links TRBV6-5 with TRBJ1-1; 7 nucleotides match TRBD1. Trimming at V came to 0 bases and at J to 5 bases, leaving 6 bases not matched to a gene. The V gene's germline CDR1 is MNHEY and CDR2 SVGAGI. CDR3 size: 15 residues. CDR3 region: CASSYSRAGGTEAFF. In DNA, the CDR3 is TGTGCCAGCAGTTACTCGAGGGCAGGGGGGACTGAAGCTTTCTTT.

This sequence joins TRBV7-2 and TRBJ2-1, with D possibly matching TRBD2 (7 bases). Trimming cost V 10 bases and J 0 bases, with 16 bases left between them. This CDR3 spans 15 amino acids. Germline CDR1 SGHTA, CDR2 FQGNSA. For the CDR3, the DNA is TGTGCCACCCCTAAGGCGGGGGCCTCCTACAATGAGCAGTTCTTC. Protein sequence: CATPKAGASYNEQFF.

This clone was counted many times. CDR3 DNA: TGTGCCAGCAAGCTTGACAGGAATTCACCCCTCCACTTT. Amino acids: CASKLDRNSPLHF. The V and J genes are TRBV6-1 and TRBJ1-6, with D perhaps TRBD1 (6 bases). Germline V CDR1 and CDR2: MNHNS, SASEGT. This CDR3 contains 13 residues. V was cut by 7 bases and J by 7 bases, with 11 bases left in between.

In nucleotides, the CDR3 is TGTGCCAGCAGTGTGGGTCGGGGGGCCGCCTACGAGCAGTACTTC. The encoded protein is CASSVGRGAAYEQYF. The genes are TRBV2 and TRBJ2-7; D possibly corresponds to TRBD2 (7 bases). Per the germline V gene, CDR1 is SNHLY and CDR2 is FYNNEI. The CDR3 sequence is 15 residues long. The V gene lost 4 bases and the J gene lost 2 bases, with 15 bases spanning the gap.

The chain recombines TRBV28 with TRBJ2-2; D is perhaps TRBD2 (6 bases). The ends were cut back, 2 bases at V and 6 bases at J, with 19 bases in the middle. The CDR3 contains 17 residues. From germline, CDR1 is MDHEN and CDR2 SYDVKM. CDR3 amino acids: CASSLGRREIKAGELFF. Written as DNA, the CDR3 is TGTGCCAGCAGTTTAGGTAGACGGGAGATCAAGGCCGGGGAGCTGTTTTTT.

V and J are TRBV11-2 and TRBJ2-2; 7 bases match TRBD1. Germline values: CDR1 SGHAT, CDR2 FQNNGV. Trimming at V came to 1 base and at J to 4 bases, leaving 3 bases not matched to a gene. The CDR3 is made up of 15 amino acids. The CDR3 region has the DNA TGTGCCAGCAGCTTAGGAGGGGGCGCCACCGGGGAGCTGTTTTTT. Its translation is CASSLGGGATGELFF.

The rearrangement joins TRBV5-6 to TRBJ1-1; 7 nucleotides align to TRBD1. This CDR3 has 15 residues. Germline CDR1 is SGHDT and CDR2 is YYEEEE. Unmatched junction bases numbered 8, after V lost 3 bases and J lost 3 bases. CDR3 residues: CASSWDRGSYTEAFF. The CDR3 region has the DNA TGTGCCAGCAGCTGGGACAGAGGGAGCTACACTGAAGCTTTCTTT.

This clone has more than one count but fewer than ten. This chain joins TRBV7-3 and TRBJ2-5; D is perhaps TRBD1 (6 bases). This CDR3 contains 13 residues. CDR1 and CDR2 (germline): SGHTA, FQGTGA. The V end was cut by 5 bases, the J end by 5 bases, with 12 bases between. CDR3 coding DNA: TGTGCCAGCAGCGTCCAGGGGTCCGAGACCCAGTACTTC. Encoded protein: CASSVQGSETQYF.

J is TRBJ1-1 and V is TRBV5-1; D remains ambiguous. Germline V gene data show CDR1 as SGHRS and CDR2 as YFSETQ. Trimming pared 5 bases from V and 3 bases from J, leaving 17 bases between. The CDR3 totals 15 residues. CDR3 in amino acids: CASRLPLESHTEAFF. The CDR3 region has the DNA TGCGCCAGCAGACTTCCCCTAGAGTCGCACACTGAAGCTTTCTTT.

Only one count was recorded for this clone. CDR3 bases: TGTGCCACCAGCAGAGCGGGAGGGCCGTCCGAGCAGTACTTC. Its protein product is CATSRAGGPSEQYF. V usage is TRBV15 and J usage is TRBJ2-7, with 8 bases lining up with TRBD2. CDR1 is LNHNV, CDR2 YYDKDF, per germline (reference sequence). After removal of 1 base from V and 6 bases from J, the junction contained 5 bases not matched to a gene. The CDR3 spans 14 residues.

The V and J genes are TRBV5-1 and TRBJ1-2; a possible D gene is TRBD1 (5 bases). Germline V gene sequence: CDR1 SGHRS, CDR2 YFSETQ. The CDR3 totals 14 residues. V dropped 0 bases and J dropped 8 bases, with 14 bases sitting between them. CDR3 DNA sequence: TGCGCCAGCAGCTTGGATGACAGCGTCTGGGGCTACACCTTC. This translates into CASSLDDSVWGYTF.

This clone has a handful of counts. This sequence joins TRBV28 and TRBJ2-7; the D gene is possibly TRBD2 (6 bases). V shed 5 bases and J shed 3 bases, with 17 bases lying between them. Germline assignment: CDR1 MDHEN and CDR2 SYDVKM. This CDR3 has 15 residues. The CDR3 DNA sequence: TGTGCCAGCAGTCCTACCCGACTAGAACGCTACGAGCAGTACTTC. It yields the protein CASSPTRLERYEQYF.

The chain joins TRBV6-1 to TRBJ1-4, with 7 bases lining up with TRBD1. This CDR3 is 14 amino acids long. The V and J ends lost 6 bases and 8 bases, in that order; junction bases with no gene match: 9. The germline gives CDR1 MNHNS, CDR2 SASEGT. This chain's CDR3 is CASSNRDREEKLFF. CDR3 DNA: TGTGCCAGCAGCAACCGGGACAGAGAGGAAAAACTGTTTTTT.

The chain carries TRBV11-3 and TRBJ1-1; 12 nucleotides line up with TRBD1. Germline V lookup: CDR1 SGHNT, CDR2 YENEEA. Trimming cost V 5 bases and J 4 bases; bases outside gene matches: 8. This CDR3 region has 16 residues. The CDR3 protein is CASSKGGQGATTEAFF. CDR3 DNA sequence: TGTGCCAGCAGCAAAGGGGGACAGGGGGCGACCACTGAAGCTTTCTTT.

This chain links TRBV28 with TRBJ1-2; weak D call: TRBD1 (5 bases). Per the germline V gene, CDR1 is MDHEN and CDR2 is SYDVKM. Trimming stripped 5 bases from V and 1 base from J, with 8 bases between. This CDR3 contains 13 residues. The CDR3, as DNA: TGTGCCAGCAGTCAAGACAGTAACTATGGCTACACCTTC. Protein: CASSQDSNYGYTF.

This clone has only a few counts. This chain links TRBV27 with TRBJ2-3, with D tentatively TRBD2 (5 bases). The CDR3 loop spans 13 amino acids. CDR1 is MNHEY and CDR2 is SMNVEV in the germline V gene (reference sequence). Trimming took 8 bases from V and 3 from J, leaving 12 bases between them. CDR3 region: CASPRVRTDTQYF. The CDR3 DNA reads TGTGCCAGCCCGAGGGTGAGAACAGATACGCAGTATTTT.

The chain recombines TRBV4-3 with TRBJ1-3; D uncertain. V was pared by 1 base and J by 0 bases, with 7 bases between. The CDR3 runs 15 residues. Germline loops: CDR1 LGHNA, CDR2 YSLEER. The CDR3 spells CASSQVGSSGNTIYF. The CDR3 DNA follows: TGCGCCAGCAGCCAAGTAGGGAGCTCTGGAAACACCATATATTTT.

This chain joins TRBV5-1 and TRBJ2-7, with TRBD2 matching over 10 bases. V dropped 3 bases and J dropped 0; count of bases not matched to a gene: 3. Germline V gives CDR1 SGHRS, CDR2 YFSETQ. This CDR3 is 15 amino acids long. This CDR3 is CASSSGTSVSYEQYF. CDR3 in DNA: TGCGCCAGCAGCTCCGGGACTAGCGTCTCCTACGAGCAGTACTTC. Complete variable domain (other parts from reference TRBV5-1 and TRBJ2-7): KAGVTQTPRYLIKTRGQQVTLSCSPISGHRSVSWYQQTPGQGLQFLFEYFSETQRNKGNFPGRFSGRQFSNSRSEMNVSTLELGDSALYLCASSSGTSVSYEQYFGPGTRLTVT.

The chain joins TRBV6-6 to TRBJ1-5; D is ambiguous. The V end was cut by 6 bases, the J end by 5 bases, with 11 bases between. The CDR3 runs to 13 residues. Germline loops: CDR1 MNHNY, CDR2 SVGAGI (reference sequence). The CDR3, as DNA: TGTGCCAGCAGCCCCGCAAACTATCAGCCCCAGCATTTT. Residues: CASSPANYQPQHF.

V and J are TRBV4-1 and TRBJ2-7, with 8 nucleotides matching TRBD1. Germline CDR1 and CDR2: MGHRA and YSYEKL. V lost 9 bases to trimming and J lost 5 bases; unmatched junction nucleotides: 21. The CDR3 extends over 17 amino acids. CDR3 sequence reads: CASSRLGGTGLSHEQYF. CDR3 bases: TGCGCCAGTTCCCGACTGGGCGGGACAGGTCTATCCCACGAGCAGTACTTC.

The genes are TRBV19 and TRBJ1-6; unclear D gene. Between the trimmed V and J ends, which lost 5 bases and 6 bases, there was a span of 14 bases. The V gene's germline CDR1 is LNHDA and CDR2 SQIVND (reference sequence). The CDR3 loop spans 15 amino acids. The CDR3 region has the DNA TGTGCCAGTAGTTCAGACAATTTCGGTAATTCACCCCTCCACTTT. Translated: CASSSDNFGNSPLHF.

The chain recombines TRBV2 with TRBJ2-5; no clear D. The DNA end favors TRBJ2-7, so the J call may be wrong. This CDR3 comprises 12 residues. Germline loops: CDR1 SNHLY, CDR2 FYNNEI. The CDR3 is CASSPWYYEQYF. CDR3 DNA: TGTGCCAGCAGCCCATGGTACTACGAGCAGTACTTC.

This clone was seen a handful of times. The chain joins TRBV6-5 to TRBJ1-3, with a tentative D call TRBD1 (5 bases). The CDR3 length is 15 residues. Germline V gene data show CDR1 as MNHEY and CDR2 as SVGAGI. V was clipped by 4 bases and J by 1 base, with 11 bases between them. The CDR3 reads CASSSYDRSGNTIYF. The CDR3 DNA sequence: TGTGCCAGCAGTTCTTATGACAGATCTGGAAACACCATATATTTT.

In this sample, this clone turned up once. This chain joins TRBV28 and TRBJ2-1; 7 bases line up with TRBD1. Germline V gene sequence: CDR1 MDHEN, CDR2 SYDVKM. The CDR3 spans 15 residues. Trimming removed 1 base from V and 5 bases from J; junction bases left unmatched: 5. The CDR3 sequence is CASSLLTGLDNEQFF. The CDR3 region has the DNA TGTGCCAGCAGTTTATTGACAGGGTTGGACAATGAGCAGTTCTTC.

The rearrangement uses TRBV4-3 and TRBJ2-1, with 15 bases that match TRBD2. CDR3 length equals 17 residues. Trimming at V came to 4 bases and at J to 3 bases, leaving 4 bases not matched to a gene. Germline values: CDR1 LGHNA, CDR2 YSLEER. The CDR3 loop is CASSRGTSGGRYNEQFF. CDR3 DNA sequence: TGCGCCAGCAGCCGTGGGACTAGCGGGGGGCGCTACAATGAGCAGTTCTTC.

CDR3 nucleotide sequence: TGTGCCAGCAGTGAAAGGGCAGGGCAGACCCAGTACTTC. It encodes CASSERAGQTQYF. The gene calls are TRBV6-1 and TRBJ2-5; tentatively, D is TRBD1 (5 bases). There are 13 residues in the CDR3. Germline V gene data show CDR1 as MNHNS and CDR2 as SASEGT. The V end lost 2 bases, the J end lost 6 bases, and 10 bases lay between the germline ends.